What follows is one T cell receptor beta chain and its context. Its binding antigen is unknown. Per-nucleotide qualities are absent, and no much larger clonotype sits a single base away. The meaning of the sample's time point label: cycle 1 day 1 (C1D1), immediately before nivolumab initiation. Relapse after autologous stem cell transplantation had occurred in all trial patients, and cohorts A, B and C were distinguished by prior brentuximab vedotin exposure. A total of under 70 patients with relapsed/refractory classical Hodgkin lymphoma made up the trial cohort, and each patient's best overall response was complete response, partial response or progressive disease. Trial patients were treated with single-agent nivolumab in the multi-cohort phase II CheckMate 205 trial. An independent review committee assessed best overall response by applying the 2007 International Working Group response criteria. Trial PBMCs were obtained immediately prior to nivolumab initiation (C1D1) and on therapy at cycle 2 day 1 and cycle 4 day 1. Peripheral blood was collected in 8 mL Vacutainer Cell Preparation Tubes, from which PBMCs were isolated by centrifugation and then cryopreserved.

The Qiagen DNeasy kit was used to extract genomic DNA both from unsorted PBMCs and from the negatively selected CD4+ and CD8+ fractions. TCR beta CDR3 regions were subjected to amplification by immunoSEQ multiplex PCR with primers that anneal to V and J segments. A synthetic immune receptor repertoire was used to minimize amplification bias, and remaining bias was computationally removed after sequencing. As for how the authors treated the data: Custom Python scripts were used to quantify repertoire diversity as the Shannon entropy index. Unsorted, CD4+ and CD8+ repertoires were examined separately, except in combined analyses, for which CD4+ and CD8+ sequences were merged in silico. A clone was considered expanded if an increase in frequency of at least 2-fold after treatment relative to C1D1 was found, and a pseudocount of 0.5 was applied to clones undetected at baseline. Clones with 0 or 1 copy at C1D1 were defined as singleton clones, while clones with 2 or more copies were defined as non-singleton clones. Clones expanded in unsorted samples were annotated as CD4+, CD8+ or unknown by matching protein sequences in sorted samples from the same patient. Wilcoxon tests were applied to paired samples to test diversity changes from C1D1 to C4D1. Here the immuneACCESS table is served through TCRdb, limited to in-frame sequences with V and J called. Missing clones are a known gap in these copies; in checked studies unresolved V genes cover under half, and the rest lacks a known reason. The V and J calls and clone size come from that table; D and trimming were worked out from the DNA. The sample table contains roughly 55,000 clones; only one count was recorded for roughly 80% of them. The ten largest clones add up to 15% to 20% of the sample.

The source of the sample is a study of PD-1 blockade in classical Hodgkin lymphoma (dated by TCRdb to 2018 to 2020). Context from the whole study: Nivolumab dosing was 3 mg/kg intravenously every 2 weeks, continuing until either disease progression or unacceptable toxicity. The study used CyTOF and TCR beta sequencing to define a peripheral blood immune signature of response to PD-1 blockade in classical Hodgkin lymphoma. On the study overall, not on this receptor specifically: Baseline diversity similar to that of newly diagnosed patients was observed in trial patients achieving complete response, whereas significantly lower diversity was observed in partial responders and progressors. Baseline TCR diversity was reported to be lower in newly diagnosed patients than in healthy donors, and even lower in relapsed/refractory patients. A significant rise by C4D1 was seen in CD4+ but not CD8+ TCR diversity (p=0.0027 vs p=0.16), with the rise being most apparent in complete responders (p=0.02). The study was limited to a single clinical trial cohort, and causes of repertoire differences, possibly disease activity or prior therapy, remained undefined. Patients starting nivolumab less than 1 year after ASCT had lower diversity and were excluded from later analyses to avoid confounding by immune reconstitution.

Trimming accounts for 4 bases at V and 5 bases at J, while the number of junction bases matched to no gene is 5. Including cysteine and phenylalanine, the CDR3 has 15 amino acids. Kept here is only the CDR3 DNA, which spans 45 bases and is read in frame from base 1. Via the germline V gene (reference sequence), CDR1 is SGHAT and CDR2 FQDESV. This chain joins TRBV11-1 to TRBJ2-1, with 10 bases in between that match TRBD1. The clonotype originates from a human donor with classical Hodgkin lymphoma. Sequencing was performed on peripheral blood mononuclear cells (PBMCs), taken at baseline. Here the CDR3 is given as CASSSRDRGHNEQFF. The DNA sequence reads TGTGCCAGCAGCTCACGGGACAGGGGCCACAATGAGCAGTTCTTC.